Following are 15 T cell receptor beta chains from one sample sequenced in a study of T cell responses to AZD1222 COVID-19 vaccine. Produced via immunoSEQ multiplex PCR; TCRdb's table is partial and in-frame only. The profile shows 150,000 or so clones, 90% of them singletons. Sequenced here: peripheral blood, sampled on day 0 of AZD1222 vaccination. These receptors were taken from an adult in good health.

This chain uses TRBV6-4 with TRBJ2-6; possibly TRBD2 for D (6 bases). Trimming removed 5 bases from V and 4 bases from J, with 12 bases in between. CDR3 length: 15 amino acids. In germline, CDR1 is MRHNA, CDR2 SNTAGT. CDR3 sequence reads: CASSPNLAGANVLTF. The CDR3 coding sequence is TGTGCCAGCAGTCCCAATCTAGCGGGGGCCAACGTCCTGACTTTC.

This rearrangement joins TRBV29-1 to TRBJ2-4; TRBD2 aligns across 7 bases. This CDR3 comprises 16 residues. Germline CDR1 and CDR2: SQVTM and ANQGSEA. The V segment lost 3 bases and the J segment 3 bases; nucleotides outside the gene matches: 11. Here the CDR3 reads CSVEGGDLPVKNIQYF. In DNA, the CDR3 is TGCAGCGTTGAGGGGGGGGACTTGCCCGTCAAAAACATTCAGTACTTC.

The chain links TRBV4-2 to TRBJ2-1; D is ambiguous. Germline CDR1 and CDR2: LGHNA and YNFKEQ. Trimming shortened V by 5 bases and J by 6 bases, and 11 bases separated the two germline ends. CDR3 size: 13 residues. The DNA for the CDR3 is TGTGCCAGCAGCGAAAGCCAGCTCAATGAGCAGTTCTTC. Encoded protein: CASSESQLNEQFF.

This chain joins TRBV5-8 and TRBJ2-1, with D perhaps TRBD2 (5 bases). CDR1 is SGHTS and CDR2 is YDEGEE in the germline V gene. The CDR3 extends over 15 amino acids. Trimming removed 4 bases from V and 9 bases from J, with 20 bases in between. Here the CDR3 reads CASSTGRIEGTEQFF. DNA for the CDR3: TGTGCCAGCAGCACCGGGCGGATAGAGGGAACTGAGCAGTTCTTC.

The genes are TRBV29-1 and TRBJ1-2; TRBD1 aligns across 7 bases. J was trimmed by 5 bases and V by 4 bases; bases with no gene match: 16. CDR3 size: 16 residues. Germline V gene sequence: CDR1 SQVTM, CDR2 ANQGSEA. This CDR3 reads CSVVLLGQIDIYGYTF. The CDR3 coding sequence is TGCAGCGTTGTACTGTTGGGACAGATCGATATTTATGGCTACACCTTC.

This rearrangement joins TRBV19 to TRBJ1-5; 10 bases align to TRBD1. CDR1 and CDR2 from the germline V gene are LNHDA and SQIVND (reference sequence). The CDR3 sequence is 13 residues long. V shed 8 bases, J shed 5 bases, and the junction held 3 bases outside the gene matches. As DNA, the CDR3 is TGTGCCAGTCGGACAGGGGGATATCAGCCCCAGCATTTT. The encoded protein is CASRTGGYQPQHF.

The J gene is TRBJ1-2, the V gene TRBV24-1; weak D call: TRBD1 (6 bases). Germline lookup yields CDR1 KGHDR and CDR2 SFDVKD. The CDR3 runs 14 residues. V dropped 5 bases and J dropped 4 bases, with 13 bases sitting between them. Here the CDR3 DNA reads TGTGCCACCAGTGGGCCCGGACAGTTCTATGGCTACACCTTC. Protein product: CATSGPGQFYGYTF.

This chain links TRBV5-1 with TRBJ1-1; D is undetermined. The CDR3 loop spans 11 amino acids. Trimming removed 1 base at V and 2 bases at J, with 0 bases between. Germline V CDR1 and CDR2: SGHRS, YFSETQ. The CDR3 sequence is CASSLNTEAFF. The CDR3 coding sequence is TGCGCCAGCAGCTTGAACACTGAAGCTTTCTTT.

The chain links TRBV5-4 to TRBJ2-1, with 7 nucleotides matching TRBD2. CDR1 SGHNT and CDR2 YYREEE come from the germline V gene (reference sequence). CDR3 length: 16 residues. Trimming took 4 bases from V and 4 from J; bases not matched to a gene: 11. Here the CDR3 reads CASSGTSGEKYNEQFF. CDR3 nucleotides: TGTGCCAGCAGCGGAACGAGCGGGGAGAAGTACAATGAGCAGTTCTTC.

V is TRBV3-1 (or the pseudogene TRBV3-2) and J is TRBJ1-6, with D possibly matching TRBD1 (5 bases). Trimming shortened V by 2 bases and J by 4 bases, and 27 bases separated the two germline ends. Germline CDR1 is LGHDT and CDR2 is YNNKEL (reference sequence). This CDR3 spans 21 amino acids. The chain's CDR3 is CASSQWIFARQSLHYNSPLHF. The CDR3 region has the DNA TGTGCCAGCAGCCAATGGATATTCGCCAGACAGAGCCTCCATTATAATTCACCCCTCCACTTT.

This chain connects TRBV20-1 to TRBJ1-5; D gene unclear. V was pared by 3 bases and J by 7 bases, with 10 bases between. Germline V lookup: CDR1 DFQATT, CDR2 SNEGSKA (reference sequence). The CDR3 length is 12 residues. The CDR3 sequence is CSASFGGQPQHF. For the CDR3, the DNA is TGCAGTGCTAGTTTTGGCGGACAGCCCCAGCATTTT.

This clone was found once. The CDR3 sequence: CSVEGDSRGLDTQYF. CDR3 bases: TGCAGCGTTGAAGGGGACAGCCGTGGGTTAGATACGCAGTATTTT. This sequence joins TRBV29-1 and TRBJ2-3; 7 bases line up with TRBD1. There are 15 residues in the CDR3. Germline-derived CDR1 and CDR2 are SQVTM and ANQGSEA. Unmatched junction bases numbered 9, after V lost 1 base and J lost 5 bases.

The V and J genes are TRBV18 and TRBJ2-7, with D hard to call. From germline, CDR1 is KGHSH and CDR2 LQKENI. Trimming shortened V by 5 bases and J by 6 bases, and 17 bases separated the two germline ends. The CDR3 loop spans 14 amino acids. The CDR3 bases are TGTGCCAGCTCAGACTCCGGGCCGACCACCGAGCAGTACTTC. It specifies CASSDSGPTTEQYF.

This chain uses TRBV27 with TRBJ1-2; D is undetermined. The CDR3 has 13 amino acids. Between the trimmed V and J ends, which lost 5 bases and 3 bases, there was a span of 10 bases. Germline CDR1 is MNHEY and CDR2 is SMNVEV (reference sequence). CDR3 region: CASSSPGYYGYTF. In nucleotides, the CDR3 is TGTGCCAGCAGTAGTCCTGGCTACTATGGCTACACCTTC.

The V call is TRBV5-5, the J call TRBJ1-1; D is unclear. The V gene's germline CDR1 is SGHKS and CDR2 YYEKEE (reference sequence). The V end lost 0 bases, the J end lost 7 bases, and 19 bases lay between the germline ends. The CDR3 covers 16 residues. Here the CDR3 DNA reads TGTGCCAGCAGCTTGGCCATTGTCCCCCCCGAATGTGAAGCTTTCTTT. Its protein is CASSLAIVPPECEAFF.